This T cell receptor beta chain was profiled in a study of CD8+ T cells in alopecia areata. Germline assignment: CDR1 SQVTM and CDR2 ANQGSEA. Trimming took 7 bases from V and 7 from J, leaving 13 bases between them. The CDR3 has 11 amino acids. RNA, once extracted, was reverse transcribed into cDNA for use as the sequencing template. TCRdb's table, derived via immunoSEQ multiplex PCR, lists solely in-frame clones and lacks some. This sample has around 140,000 clones, with about 86% found just once. Treatment noted: oral pan-JAK inhibitor, 5-10 mg twice daily. Sequencing was performed on CD8+ T cells sorted from blood, taken at week 4, from a patient treated with tofacitinib. This TCR derives from a human donor with alopecia areata. The chain couples TRBV29-1 to TRBJ1-2; no reliable D call. The CDR3 DNA reads TGCAGCGCCCCTGCGGTATCTGGCTACACCTTC. This codes for CSAPAVSGYTF.